These 5 T cell receptor beta chains came from one sample sequenced in a study of T cell repertoires in cytomegalovirus infection. Antigens of these TCRs are unknown. TCRdb reprocessed the reads via MiXCR and lists one record per CDR3 protein. The data hold 50,000 to 55,000 distinct CDR3 sequences, with over 15% observed a single time. The starting material was CD8+ T cells from cultured PBMCs, obtained from culture after CMV antigen stimulation. These receptors were obtained from a human donor in good health (CMV status not recorded). Some clones in this sample may be carry-over from other donors' samples.

This clonotype was picked up a small number of times. This chain connects TRBV7-9 to TRBJ2-1; TRBD1 is a possible D gene (6 bases). Trimming cost V 5 bases and J 5 bases, with 16 bases left between them. This CDR3 is built from 15 residues. Germline V lookup: CDR1 SEHNR, CDR2 FQNEAQ (reference sequence). DNA for the CDR3: TGTGCCAGCAGCCCCCCCACAGGGACCAACAATGAGCAGTTCTTC. This sequence encodes CASSPPTGTNNEQFF.

The V call is TRBV6-5, the J call TRBJ2-7, with 8 positions matching TRBD1. This CDR3 comprises 13 residues. CDR1 is MNHEY and CDR2 is SVGAGI in the germline V gene. The CDR3 here is CDTWDRRDYEQYF. For the CDR3, the DNA is TGTGACACCTGGGACAGGCGTGACTACGAGCAGTACTTC.

The chain uses TRBV11-2 and TRBJ2-1; D might be TRBD2 (6 bases). V dropped 2 bases and J dropped 9 bases, with 14 bases sitting between them. CDR1 is SGHAT and CDR2 is FQNNGV in the germline V gene. The CDR3 runs to 14 residues. CDR3 protein: CASSLCGRRCEQFF. DNA of the CDR3: TGTGCCAGCAGCTTATGTGGGAGGAGGTGTGAGCAGTTCTTC.

The chain employs TRBV7-9 and TRBJ1-2, with D hard to call. Germline V lookup: CDR1 SEHNR, CDR2 FQNEAQ (reference sequence). CDR3 size: 14 residues. The germline V and J ends were trimmed by 3 bases and 2 bases, with 10 bases remaining between them. The CDR3 DNA reads TGTGCCAGCAGCTTGAGAACAGAGAACTATGGCTACACCTTC. Protein: CASSLRTENYGYTF.

The chain is built from TRBV7-6 and TRBJ2-5; possibly TRBD2 for D (6 bases). The V end lost 2 bases, the J end lost 2 bases, and 12 bases lay between the germline ends. This CDR3 has 15 amino acids. CDR1 is SGHVS and CDR2 is FNYEAQ in the germline V gene. CDR3 residues: CASSLLARTQETQYF. For the CDR3, the DNA is TGTGCCAGCAGCTTACTAGCGCGGACTCAAGAGACCCAGTACTTC. Based on the CDR3 plus reference TRBV7-6 and TRBJ2-5, the full variable domain is GAGVSQSPRYKVTKRGQDVALRCDPISGHVSLYWYRQALGQGPEFLTYFNYEAQQDKSGLPNDRFSAERPEGSISTLTIQRTEQRDSAMYRCASSLLARTQETQYFGPGTRLLVL.